This T cell receptor (beta chain) emerged from a study of read filtering for tumor transcriptome and immune sequencing. Study-wide background: Revised staging placed about 8 patients in R-ISS I, roughly 16 in II, more than five in III. Per sample, TCR-region reads ranged about 4.05 to 11 million by IR-seq, about 85 to 1,400 by RNA-seq.

The CDR3 loop spans 16 amino acids. The V gene's germline CDR1 is SGDLS and CDR2 YYNGEE. V lost 7 bases and J 4 bases, leaving 20 bases between the germline ends. In this sample, this clonotype turned up many times. Molecular barcoded adaptors covering alpha/delta and beta/gamma chains were used on approximately 400 ng RNA. MiXCR was run by TCRdb on the reads, yielding one entry per CDR3 protein. The sample consists of roughly 6,000 distinct CDR3 sequences, about 25% of them appearing once. The genes are TRBV9 and TRBJ2-2; possibly TRBD1 for D (6 bases). The sequence was obtained from a donor aged 40 or over with multiple myeloma. The source material was a population of CD138-negative cells sorted from bone marrow. CDR3 amino acids: CASSPPWGQSTGELFF. The DNA of the CDR3 is TGTGCCAGCTCTCCTCCATGGGGGCAAAGCACCGGGGAGCTGTTTTTT.